The sequence of this T cell receptor (beta chain) was determined in a study of control samples from healthy donors and cancer patients. In germline, CDR1 is SGHDT, CDR2 YYEEEE. Deletions cut 1 base from V and 8 bases from J, with 13 bases between. The CDR3 is 14 amino acids. Clones were read by immunoSEQ multiplex PCR, and TCRdb kept only the in-frame ones, dropping some. The repertoire holds some 67,000 clones, around 87% seen once, with under 2.5% in the top ten. The receptor's source is a woman aged 45-59 years with head and neck cancer. Material: PBMCs. V usage is TRBV5-6 and J usage is TRBJ2-1; tentatively, D is TRBD2 (5 bases). In DNA form, the CDR3 reads TGTGCCAGCAGCTTGACTAGTGGGAACTATGAGCAGTTCTTC. Translated, it gives CASSLTSGNYEQFF.